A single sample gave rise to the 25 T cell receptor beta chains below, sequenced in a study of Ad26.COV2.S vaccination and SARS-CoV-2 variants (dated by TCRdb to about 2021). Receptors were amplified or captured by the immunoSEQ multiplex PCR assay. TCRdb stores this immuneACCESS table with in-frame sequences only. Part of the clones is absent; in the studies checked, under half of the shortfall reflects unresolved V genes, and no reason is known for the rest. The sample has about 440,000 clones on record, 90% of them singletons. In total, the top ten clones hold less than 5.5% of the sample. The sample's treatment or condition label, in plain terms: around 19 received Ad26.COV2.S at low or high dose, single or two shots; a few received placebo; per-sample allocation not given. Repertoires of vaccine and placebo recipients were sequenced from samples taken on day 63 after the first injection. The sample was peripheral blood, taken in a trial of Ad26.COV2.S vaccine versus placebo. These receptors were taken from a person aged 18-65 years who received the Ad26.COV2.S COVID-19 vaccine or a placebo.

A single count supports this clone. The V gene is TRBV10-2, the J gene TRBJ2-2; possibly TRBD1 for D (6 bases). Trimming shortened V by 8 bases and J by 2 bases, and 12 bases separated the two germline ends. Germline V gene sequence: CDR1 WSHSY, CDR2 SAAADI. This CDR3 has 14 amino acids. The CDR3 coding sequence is TGCGCCAGCGGAACAGGGCTAAACACCGGGGAGCTGTTTTTT. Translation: CASGTGLNTGELFF.

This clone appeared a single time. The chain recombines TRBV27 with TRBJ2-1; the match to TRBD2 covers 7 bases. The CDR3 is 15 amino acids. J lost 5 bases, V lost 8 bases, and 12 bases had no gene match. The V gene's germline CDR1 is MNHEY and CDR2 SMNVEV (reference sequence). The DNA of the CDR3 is TGTGCCAGCGGGGTAGCGGGTCGAAACCACAATGAGCAGTTCTTC. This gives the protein CASGVAGRNHNEQFF.

Here the CDR3 reads CASSLGPGLGGNEQFF. CDR3 nucleotides: TGCGCCAGCAGCTTGGGCCCGGGACTAGGAGGGAATGAGCAGTTCTTC. This chain joins TRBV5-1 and TRBJ2-1; 8 bases align to TRBD2. Germline CDR1 SGHRS, CDR2 YFSETQ. The CDR3 contains 16 residues. Losses at the gene ends were 0 bases for V and 7 bases for J; bases not matched to a gene: 9. The variable domain in full, with the rest retrieved from reference TRBV5-1 and TRBJ2-1, is KAGVTQTPRYLIKTRGQQVTLSCSPISGHRSVSWYQQTPGQGLQFLFEYFSETQRNKGNFPGRFSGRQFSNSRSEMNVSTLELGDSALYLCASSLGPGLGGNEQFFGPGTRLTVL.

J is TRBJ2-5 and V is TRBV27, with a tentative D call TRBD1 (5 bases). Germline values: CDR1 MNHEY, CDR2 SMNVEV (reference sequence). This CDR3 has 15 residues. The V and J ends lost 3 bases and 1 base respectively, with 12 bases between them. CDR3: CASSFGSGRQETQYF. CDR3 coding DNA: TGTGCCAGCAGTTTCGGGTCAGGGCGCCAAGAGACCCAGTACTTC.

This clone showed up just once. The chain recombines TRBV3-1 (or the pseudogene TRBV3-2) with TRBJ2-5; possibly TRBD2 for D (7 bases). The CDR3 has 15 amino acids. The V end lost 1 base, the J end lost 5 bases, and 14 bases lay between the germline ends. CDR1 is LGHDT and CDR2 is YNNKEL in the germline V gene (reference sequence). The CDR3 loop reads CASSQAAGGHETQYF. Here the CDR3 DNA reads TGTGCCAGCAGCCAAGCGGCCGGGGGGCACGAGACCCAGTACTTC.

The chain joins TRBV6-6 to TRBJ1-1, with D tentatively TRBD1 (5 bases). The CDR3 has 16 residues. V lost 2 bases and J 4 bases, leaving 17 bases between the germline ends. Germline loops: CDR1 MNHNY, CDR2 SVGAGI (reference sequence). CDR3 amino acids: CASSYAPGPRGTEAFF. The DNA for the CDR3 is TGTGCCAGCAGTTACGCCCCGGGGCCCCGGGGCACTGAAGCTTTCTTT.

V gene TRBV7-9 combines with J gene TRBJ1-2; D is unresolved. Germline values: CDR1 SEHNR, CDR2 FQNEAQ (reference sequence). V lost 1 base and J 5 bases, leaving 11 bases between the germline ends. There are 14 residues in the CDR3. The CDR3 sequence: CASSLESPTYGYTF. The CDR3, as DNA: TGTGCCAGCAGCTTAGAATCACCGACTTATGGCTACACCTTC.

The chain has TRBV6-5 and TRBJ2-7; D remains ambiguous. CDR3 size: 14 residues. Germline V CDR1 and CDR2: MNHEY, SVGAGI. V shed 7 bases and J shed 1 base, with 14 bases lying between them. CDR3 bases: TGTGCCAGCAAGGTCGGACGGGCATCCTACGAGCAGTACTTC. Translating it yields CASKVGRASYEQYF.

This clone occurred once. The CDR3 region has the DNA TGTGCCAGCAGCTTCAAGAGGGACCCCTACTACGAGCAGTACTTC. Its translation is CASSFKRDPYYEQYF. The chain uses TRBV3-1 (or the pseudogene TRBV3-2) and TRBJ2-7, with D perhaps TRBD1 or TRBD2 (5 bases each). Trimming left V 5 bases short and J 3 bases short, with 17 bases between. Germline V gene data show CDR1 as LGHDT and CDR2 as YNNKEL (reference sequence). The CDR3 is 15 amino acids.

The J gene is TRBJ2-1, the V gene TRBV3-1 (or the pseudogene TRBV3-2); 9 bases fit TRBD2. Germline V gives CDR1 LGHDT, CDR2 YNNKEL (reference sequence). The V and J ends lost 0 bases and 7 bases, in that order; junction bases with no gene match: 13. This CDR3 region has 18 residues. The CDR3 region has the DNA TGTGCCAGCAGCCAAGATGGGCGAGTTAGTAGCGGGGGTAATGAGCAGTTCTTC. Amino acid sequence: CASSQDGRVSSGGNEQFF.

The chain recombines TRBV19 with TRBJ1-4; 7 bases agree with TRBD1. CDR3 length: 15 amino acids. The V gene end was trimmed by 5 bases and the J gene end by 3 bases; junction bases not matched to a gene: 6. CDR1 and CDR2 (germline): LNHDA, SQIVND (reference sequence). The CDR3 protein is CASSYRQGANEKLFF. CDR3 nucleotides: TGTGCCAGTAGTTATCGACAGGGTGCTAATGAAAAACTGTTTTTT.

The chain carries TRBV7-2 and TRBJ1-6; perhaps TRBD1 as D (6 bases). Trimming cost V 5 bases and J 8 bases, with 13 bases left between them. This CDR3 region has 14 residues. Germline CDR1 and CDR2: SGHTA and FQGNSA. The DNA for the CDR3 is TGTGCCAGCAGCCCGGAAAGGGGGGATTCACCCCTCCACTTT. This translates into CASSPERGDSPLHF.

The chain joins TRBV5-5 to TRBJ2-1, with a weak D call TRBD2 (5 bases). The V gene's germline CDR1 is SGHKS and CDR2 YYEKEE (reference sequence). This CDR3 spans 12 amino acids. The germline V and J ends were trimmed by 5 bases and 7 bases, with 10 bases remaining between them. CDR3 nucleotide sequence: TGTGCCAGCAGACCAACGGGAAATGAGCAGTTCTTC. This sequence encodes CASRPTGNEQFF.

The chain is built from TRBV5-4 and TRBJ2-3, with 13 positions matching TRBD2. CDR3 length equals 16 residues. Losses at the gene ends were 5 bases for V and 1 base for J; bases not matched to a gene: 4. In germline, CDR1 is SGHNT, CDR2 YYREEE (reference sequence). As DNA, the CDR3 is TGTGCCAGCAGGAGCGGGACTAGCGGGGGCACAGATACGCAGTATTTT. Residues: CASRSGTSGGTDTQYF. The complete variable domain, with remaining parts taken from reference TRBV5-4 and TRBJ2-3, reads ETGVTQSPTHLIKTRGQQVTLRCSSQSGHNTVSWYQQALGQGPQFIFQYYREEENGRGNFPPRFSGLQFPNYSSELNVNALELDDSALYLCASRSGTSGGTDTQYFGPGTRLTVL.

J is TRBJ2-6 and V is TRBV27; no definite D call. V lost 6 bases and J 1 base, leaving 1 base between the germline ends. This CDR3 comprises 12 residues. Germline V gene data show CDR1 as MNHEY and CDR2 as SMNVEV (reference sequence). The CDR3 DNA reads TGTGCCAGCAGGTCTGGGGCCAACGTCCTGACTTTC. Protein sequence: CASRSGANVLTF.

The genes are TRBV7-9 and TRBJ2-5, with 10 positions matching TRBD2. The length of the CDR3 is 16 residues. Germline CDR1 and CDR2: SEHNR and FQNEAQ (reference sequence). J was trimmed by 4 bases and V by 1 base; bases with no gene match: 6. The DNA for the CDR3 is TGTGCCAGCAGCTTAGACTTAGCGGGAGGAGGAGAGACCCAGTACTTC. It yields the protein CASSLDLAGGGETQYF.

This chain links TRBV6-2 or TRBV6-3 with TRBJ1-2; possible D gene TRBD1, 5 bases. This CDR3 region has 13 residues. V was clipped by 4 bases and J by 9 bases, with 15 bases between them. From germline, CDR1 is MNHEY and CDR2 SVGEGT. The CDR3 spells CASSLGTENRYTF. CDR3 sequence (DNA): TGTGCCAGCAGTTTAGGGACTGAGAACCGCTACACCTTC.

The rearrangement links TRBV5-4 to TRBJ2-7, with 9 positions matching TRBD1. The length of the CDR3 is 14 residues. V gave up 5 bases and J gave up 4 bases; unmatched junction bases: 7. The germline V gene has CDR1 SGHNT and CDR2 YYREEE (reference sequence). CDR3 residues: CASRADRGTYEQYF. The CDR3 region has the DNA TGTGCCAGCAGAGCGGACAGGGGAACGTACGAGCAGTACTTC.

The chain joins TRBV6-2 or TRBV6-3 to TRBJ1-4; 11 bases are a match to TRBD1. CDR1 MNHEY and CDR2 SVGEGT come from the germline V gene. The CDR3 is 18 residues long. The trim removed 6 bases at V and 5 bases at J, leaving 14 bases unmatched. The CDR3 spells CASSPLILGTGGNEKLFF. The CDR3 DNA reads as TGTGCCAGCAGCCCTTTGATCCTTGGGACAGGGGGAAATGAAAAACTGTTTTTT.

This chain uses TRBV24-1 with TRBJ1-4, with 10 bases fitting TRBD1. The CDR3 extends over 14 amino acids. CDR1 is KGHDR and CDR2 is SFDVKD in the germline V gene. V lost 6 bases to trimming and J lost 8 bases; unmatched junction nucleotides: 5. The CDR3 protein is CATSKTGGNEKLFF. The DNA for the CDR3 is TGTGCCACCAGTAAGACAGGGGGCAACGAAAAACTGTTTTTT.

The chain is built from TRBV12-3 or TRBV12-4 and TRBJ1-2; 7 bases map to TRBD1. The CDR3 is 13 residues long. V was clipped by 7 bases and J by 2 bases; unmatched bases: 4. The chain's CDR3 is CASTRDRNYGYTF. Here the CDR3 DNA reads TGTGCCAGCACCCGGGACAGAAACTATGGCTACACCTTC.

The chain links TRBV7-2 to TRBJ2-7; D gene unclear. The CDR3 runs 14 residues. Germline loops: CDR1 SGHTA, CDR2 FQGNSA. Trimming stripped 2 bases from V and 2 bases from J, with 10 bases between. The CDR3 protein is CASSLYPQTYEQYF. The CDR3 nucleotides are TGTGCCAGCAGCTTATACCCTCAAACCTACGAGCAGTACTTC.

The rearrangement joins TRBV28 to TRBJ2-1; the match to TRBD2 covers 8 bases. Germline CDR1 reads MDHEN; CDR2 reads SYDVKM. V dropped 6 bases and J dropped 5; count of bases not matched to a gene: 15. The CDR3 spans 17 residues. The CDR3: CASRSRPGLGTHNEQFF. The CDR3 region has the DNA TGTGCCAGCAGAAGCAGGCCGGGACTAGGTACCCACAATGAGCAGTTCTTC.

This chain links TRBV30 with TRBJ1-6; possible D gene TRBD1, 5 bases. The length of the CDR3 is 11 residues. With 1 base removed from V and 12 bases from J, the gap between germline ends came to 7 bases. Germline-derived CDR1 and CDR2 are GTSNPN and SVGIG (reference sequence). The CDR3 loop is CAWSGGGPLHF. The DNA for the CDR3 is TGTGCCTGGAGTGGCGGGGGACCCCTCCACTTT. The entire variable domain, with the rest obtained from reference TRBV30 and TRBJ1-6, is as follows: SQTIHQWPATLVQPVGSPLSLECTVEGTSNPNLYWYRQAAGRGLQLLFYSVGIGQISSEVPQNLSASRPQDRQFILSSKKLLLSDSGFYLCAWSGGGPLHFGNGTRLTVT.

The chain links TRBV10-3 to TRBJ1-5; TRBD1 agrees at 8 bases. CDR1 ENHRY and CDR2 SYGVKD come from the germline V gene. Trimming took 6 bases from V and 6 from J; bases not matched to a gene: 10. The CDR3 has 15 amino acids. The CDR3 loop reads CAISPGQGEGQPQHF. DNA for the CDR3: TGTGCCATCAGCCCCGGACAGGGTGAAGGTCAGCCCCAGCATTTT.